Listed here are 15 T cell receptor beta chains from one sample, sequenced in a study of CD4 T cells in relation to SARS-CoV-2 and coronaviruses. These TCRs' antigens remain unknown. Assay: immunoSEQ multiplex PCR; the TCRdb copy retains only in-frame clones and omits some. In the table there are about 20,000 clones, around 72% of which are singletons. The unexposed donors gave CD4+ T cells in about 2011-2019, prior to COVID-19. After ten to eleven days of culture, CD4+ T cells were isolated. The specimen sequenced was CD4+ T cells from PBMCs, cultured in vitro. The source is a human donor in good health.

This chain uses TRBV30 with TRBJ1-2, with D uncertain. The CDR3 spans 14 residues. V lost 1 base and J 2 bases, leaving 11 bases between the germline ends. Germline CDR1 and CDR2: GTSNPN and SVGIG (reference sequence). Here the CDR3 reads CAWSDDPTNYGYTF. The CDR3 DNA reads TGTGCCTGGAGTGATGACCCCACGAACTATGGCTACACCTTC.

V usage is TRBV4-2 and J usage is TRBJ1-6; 7 bases are a match to TRBD1. The CDR3 has 13 amino acids. The germline V gene encodes CDR1 LGHNA and CDR2 YNFKEQ. Trimming removed 0 bases from V and 11 bases from J; junction bases left unmatched: 1. The CDR3 loop reads CASSQETGAPLHF. CDR3 DNA sequence: TGTGCCAGCAGCCAAGAAACAGGGGCACCCCTCCACTTT.

The chain is built from TRBV5-5 and TRBJ2-3, with D unclear. CDR3 size: 15 residues. The germline gives CDR1 SGHKS, CDR2 YYEKEE (reference sequence). The ends were cut back, 0 bases at V and 6 bases at J, with 14 bases in the middle. As DNA, the CDR3 is TGTGCCAGCAGCTTGGGAGGTATACTCTCGGATACGCAGTATTTT. Encoded protein: CASSLGGILSDTQYF.

The chain links TRBV11-1 to TRBJ2-5, with a weak D call TRBD2 (5 bases). The CDR3 is 13 amino acids. CDR1 is SGHAT and CDR2 is FQDESV in the germline V gene (reference sequence). Trimming removed 5 bases at V and 5 bases at J, with 12 bases between. The CDR3 sequence: CASSTARGETQYF. Here the CDR3 DNA reads TGTGCCAGCAGCACCGCTCGGGGTGAGACCCAGTACTTC.

This rearrangement joins TRBV20-1 to TRBJ2-7; D gene uncertain. The germline V and J ends were trimmed by 6 bases and 4 bases, with 10 bases remaining between them. The length of the CDR3 is 11 residues. Germline-derived CDR1 and CDR2 are DFQATT and SNEGSKA (reference sequence). CDR3 sequence: CSASHGYEQYF. CDR3 nucleotides: TGCAGTGCAAGTCACGGTTACGAGCAGTACTTC.

As concerns this clone: One end of the junction varies from germline; a read error may be responsible. The chain recombines TRBV20-1 with TRBJ1-2; TRBD1 matches 10 bases. The CDR3 has 14 residues. Looked up from germline, CDR1 is DFQATT and CDR2 is SNEGSKA (reference sequence). The CDR3, as DNA: TGCAGTGCTAGTAGGGACAGGGGAGCTCCAGTCCGGGGGTTC. Translated: CSASRDRGAPVRGF.

This rearrangement joins TRBV6-2 or TRBV6-3 to TRBJ2-3; D gene ambiguous. Trimming removed 6 bases from V and 4 bases from J, with 11 bases in between. The CDR3 has 13 amino acids. Germline values: CDR1 MNHEY, CDR2 SVGEGT. As DNA, the CDR3 is TGTGCCAGCAGCCCTATGAGGCCAGATACGCAGTATTTT. Its protein product is CASSPMRPDTQYF.

V gene TRBV10-3 combines with J gene TRBJ1-2; a possible D gene is TRBD1 (6 bases). Germline V CDR1 and CDR2: ENHRY, SYGVKD. Trimming removed 2 bases from V and 4 bases from J, with 17 bases in between. CDR3 length equals 16 residues. The DNA of the CDR3 is TGTGCCATCAGTGAGCACTTACAGACAGGTGGCTATGGCTACACCTTC. It yields the protein CAISEHLQTGGYGYTF.

The V and J genes are TRBV2 and TRBJ1-2, with D maybe TRBD1 (5 bases). Trimming shortened V by 1 base and J by 7 bases, and 10 bases separated the two germline ends. CDR1 and CDR2 (germline): SNHLY, FYNNEI. CDR3 length: 13 amino acids. CDR3 bases: TGTGCCAGCAGTGAAGAGGGGTCGGTTGGCTACACCTTC. Its protein product is CASSEEGSVGYTF.

The J gene is TRBJ2-3, the V gene TRBV5-4, with no clear D. Germline V gives CDR1 SGHNT, CDR2 YYREEE (reference sequence). The CDR3 extends over 14 amino acids. V dropped 0 bases and J dropped 0 bases, with 5 bases sitting between them. CDR3 in DNA: TGTGCCAGCAGCTTGGGTAGTAGCACAGATACGCAGTATTTT. Encoded protein: CASSLGSSTDTQYF.

V is TRBV5-1 and J is TRBJ2-5; 10 bases fit TRBD2. Germline V gene sequence: CDR1 SGHRS, CDR2 YFSETQ. This CDR3 spans 16 amino acids. After removal of 3 bases from V and 4 bases from J, the junction contained 9 bases not matched to a gene. The CDR3 sequence: CASSSTSGNVVETQYF. The CDR3 coding sequence is TGCGCCAGCAGCTCAACTAGCGGGAATGTCGTAGAGACCCAGTACTTC.

This clone was observed a single time. The V call is TRBV11-2, the J call TRBJ1-1, with D possibly TRBD1 on 5 matching bases. Germline CDR1 is SGHAT and CDR2 is FQNNGV. Trimming removed 5 bases at V and 7 bases at J, with 11 bases between. The CDR3 covers 12 residues. This chain's CDR3 is CASSRRVGEAFF. DNA for the CDR3: TGTGCCAGCAGCCGCAGGGTAGGTGAAGCTTTCTTT.

This clone turned up a few times. The V gene is TRBV4-1, the J gene TRBJ2-7; 10 positions agree with TRBD2. Germline lookup yields CDR1 MGHRA and CDR2 YSYEKL. Trimming took 4 bases from V and 6 from J; bases not matched to a gene: 15. The CDR3 loop spans 17 amino acids. This CDR3 is CASSLQAGGPPYFEQYF. CDR3 coding DNA: TGCGCCAGCAGCCTTCAAGCGGGAGGGCCTCCGTATTTCGAGCAGTACTTC.

The chain recombines TRBV5-5 with TRBJ1-6, with D possibly matching TRBD1 (6 bases). V was trimmed by 2 bases and J by 7 bases, leaving 10 bases between them. Germline-derived CDR1 and CDR2 are SGHKS and YYEKEE (reference sequence). CDR3 length: 14 residues. The CDR3 loop is CASSFGTPNSPLHF. DNA for the CDR3: TGTGCCAGCAGCTTCGGGACACCGAATTCACCCCTCCACTTT.

The table lists this clone with a few counts. The CDR3 here is CASGRTGPDEKLFF. In nucleotides, the CDR3 is TGTGCCAGCGGGAGGACAGGGCCTGATGAAAAACTGTTTTTT. The chain combines TRBV28 with TRBJ1-4; the match to TRBD1 covers 8 bases. Germline values: CDR1 MDHEN, CDR2 SYDVKM. J gave up 6 bases and V 8 bases, and 8 bases lay outside the gene matches. This CDR3 region has 14 residues.